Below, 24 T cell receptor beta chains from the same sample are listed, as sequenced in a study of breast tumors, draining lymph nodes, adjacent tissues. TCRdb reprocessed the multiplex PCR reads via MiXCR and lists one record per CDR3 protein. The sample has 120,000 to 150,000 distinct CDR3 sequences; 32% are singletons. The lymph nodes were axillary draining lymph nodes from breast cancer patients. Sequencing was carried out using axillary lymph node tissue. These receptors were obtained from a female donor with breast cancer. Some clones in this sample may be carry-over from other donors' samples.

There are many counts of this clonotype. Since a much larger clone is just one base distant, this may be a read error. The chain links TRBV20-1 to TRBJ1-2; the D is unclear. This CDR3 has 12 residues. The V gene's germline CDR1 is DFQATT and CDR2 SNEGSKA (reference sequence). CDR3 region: CSARLLVEGSTF. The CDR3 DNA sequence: TGCAGTGCTAGACTACTTGTGGAGGGCTCCACCTTC.

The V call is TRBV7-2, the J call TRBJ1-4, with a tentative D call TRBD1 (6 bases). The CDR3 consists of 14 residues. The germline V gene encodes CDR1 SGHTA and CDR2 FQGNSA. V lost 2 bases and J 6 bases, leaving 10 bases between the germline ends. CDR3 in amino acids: CASSLWGGHEKLFF. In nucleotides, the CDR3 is TGTGCCAGCAGCTTATGGGGGGGGCATGAAAAACTGTTTTTT.

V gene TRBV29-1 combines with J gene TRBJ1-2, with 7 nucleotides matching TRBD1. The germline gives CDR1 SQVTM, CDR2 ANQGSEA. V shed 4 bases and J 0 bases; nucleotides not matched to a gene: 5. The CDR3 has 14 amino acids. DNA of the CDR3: TGCAGCGTTGGGAGACAGGGATCTAACTATGGCTACACCTTC. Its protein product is CSVGRQGSNYGYTF. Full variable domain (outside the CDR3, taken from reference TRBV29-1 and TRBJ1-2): SAVISQKPSRDICQRGTSLTIQCQVDSQVTMMFWYRQQPGQSLTLIATANQGSEATYESGFVIDKFPISRPNLTFSTLTVSNMSPEDSSIYLCSVGRQGSNYGYTFGSGTRLTVV.

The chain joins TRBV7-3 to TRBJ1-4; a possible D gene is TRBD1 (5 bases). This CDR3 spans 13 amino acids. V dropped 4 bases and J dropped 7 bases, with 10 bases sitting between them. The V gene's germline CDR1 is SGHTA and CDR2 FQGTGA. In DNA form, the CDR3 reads TGTGCCAGCAGCTCCAGCGGGGGTGAAAAACTGTTTTTT. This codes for CASSSSGGEKLFF.

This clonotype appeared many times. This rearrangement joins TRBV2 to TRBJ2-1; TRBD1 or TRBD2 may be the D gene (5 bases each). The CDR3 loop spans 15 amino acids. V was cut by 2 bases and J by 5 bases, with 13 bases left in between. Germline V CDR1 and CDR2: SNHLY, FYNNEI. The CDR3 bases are TGTGCCAGCAGTGAACGGGACGGAGGAAACAATGAGCAGTTCTTC. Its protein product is CASSERDGGNNEQFF.

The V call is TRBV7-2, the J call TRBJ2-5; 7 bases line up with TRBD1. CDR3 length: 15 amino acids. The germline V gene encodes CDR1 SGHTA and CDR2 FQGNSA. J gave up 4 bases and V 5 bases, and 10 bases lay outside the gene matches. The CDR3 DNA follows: TGTGCCAGCAGCCAAGACAGGGAGCACGGAGAGACCCAGTACTTC. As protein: CASSQDREHGETQYF. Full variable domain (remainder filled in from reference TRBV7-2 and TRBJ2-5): GAGVSQSPSNKVTEKGKDVELRCDPISGHTALYWYRQSLGQGLEFLIYFQGNSAPDKSGLPSDRFSAERTGGSVSTLTIQRTQQEDSAVYLCASSQDREHGETQYFGPGTRLLVL.

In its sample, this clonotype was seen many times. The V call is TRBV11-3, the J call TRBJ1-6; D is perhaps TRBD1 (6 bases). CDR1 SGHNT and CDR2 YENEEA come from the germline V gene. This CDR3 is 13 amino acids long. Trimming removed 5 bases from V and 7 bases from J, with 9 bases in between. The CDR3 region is CASSGTRNSPLHF. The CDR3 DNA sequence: TGTGCCAGCAGCGGGACAAGAAATTCACCCCTCCACTTT.

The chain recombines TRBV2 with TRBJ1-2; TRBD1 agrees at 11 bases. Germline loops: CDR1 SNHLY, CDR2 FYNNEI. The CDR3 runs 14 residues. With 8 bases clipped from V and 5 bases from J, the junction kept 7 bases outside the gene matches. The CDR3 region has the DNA TGTGCCAGCGGGGGGGACAGGGGGGAATATGGCTACACCTTC. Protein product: CASGGDRGEYGYTF.

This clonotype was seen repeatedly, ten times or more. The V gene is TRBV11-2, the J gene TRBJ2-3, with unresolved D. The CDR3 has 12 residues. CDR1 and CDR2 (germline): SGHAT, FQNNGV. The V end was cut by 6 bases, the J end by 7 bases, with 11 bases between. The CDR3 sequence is CASSQGPNTQYF. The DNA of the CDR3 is TGTGCCAGCAGTCAAGGGCCGAATACGCAGTATTTT.

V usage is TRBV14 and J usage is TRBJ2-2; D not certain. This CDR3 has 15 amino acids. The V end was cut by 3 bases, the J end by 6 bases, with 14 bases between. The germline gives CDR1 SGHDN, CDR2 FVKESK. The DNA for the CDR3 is TGTGCCAGCAGCCAGGCTGGAGACATCGCCGGGGAGCTGTTTTTT. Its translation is CASSQAGDIAGELFF.

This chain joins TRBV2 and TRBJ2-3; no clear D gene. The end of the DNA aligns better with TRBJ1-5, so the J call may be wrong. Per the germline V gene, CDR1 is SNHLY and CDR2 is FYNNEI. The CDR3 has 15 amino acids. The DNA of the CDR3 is TGTGCCAGCAGTGAAAACGGACTGTGCACAGATACGCAGCATTTT. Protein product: CASSENGLCTDTQHF.

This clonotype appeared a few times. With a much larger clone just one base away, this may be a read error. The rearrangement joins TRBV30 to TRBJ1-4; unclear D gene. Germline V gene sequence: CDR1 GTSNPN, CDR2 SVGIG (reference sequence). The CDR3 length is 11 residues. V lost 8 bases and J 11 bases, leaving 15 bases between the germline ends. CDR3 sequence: CAHTMRGKLFF. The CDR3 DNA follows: TGTGCCCACACGATGCGGGGTAAACTGTTTTTT.

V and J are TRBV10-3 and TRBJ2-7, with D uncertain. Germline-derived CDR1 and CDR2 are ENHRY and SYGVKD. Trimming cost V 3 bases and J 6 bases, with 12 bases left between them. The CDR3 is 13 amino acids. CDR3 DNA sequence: TGTGCCATCAGTGAAGGCAGAAGTGGCGAGCAGTACTTC. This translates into CAISEGRSGEQYF.

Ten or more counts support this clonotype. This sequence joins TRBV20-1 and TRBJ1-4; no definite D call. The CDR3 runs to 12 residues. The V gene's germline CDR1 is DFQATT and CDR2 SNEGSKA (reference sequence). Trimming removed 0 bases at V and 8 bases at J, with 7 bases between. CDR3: CSARESVEKLFF. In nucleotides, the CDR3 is TGCAGTGCTAGAGAGTCGGTAGAAAAACTGTTTTTT.

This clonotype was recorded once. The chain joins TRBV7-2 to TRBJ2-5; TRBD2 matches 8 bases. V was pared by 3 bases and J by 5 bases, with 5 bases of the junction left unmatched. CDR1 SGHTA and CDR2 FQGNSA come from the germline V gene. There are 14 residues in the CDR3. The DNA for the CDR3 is TGTGCCAGCAGCTTGGGGTCGGGGGGGGAGACCCAGTACTTC. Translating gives CASSLGSGGETQYF.

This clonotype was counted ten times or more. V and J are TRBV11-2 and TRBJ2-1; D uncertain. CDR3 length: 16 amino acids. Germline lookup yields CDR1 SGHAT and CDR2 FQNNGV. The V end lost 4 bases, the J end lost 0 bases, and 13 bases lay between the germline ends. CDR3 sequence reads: CASSSRGPSSYNEQFF. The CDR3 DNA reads TGTGCCAGCAGCTCCCGCGGCCCCAGCTCCTACAATGAGCAGTTCTTC.

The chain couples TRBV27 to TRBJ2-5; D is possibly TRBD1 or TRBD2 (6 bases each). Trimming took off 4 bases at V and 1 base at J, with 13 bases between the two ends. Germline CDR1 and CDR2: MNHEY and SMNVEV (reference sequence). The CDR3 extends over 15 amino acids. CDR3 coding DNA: TGTGCCAGCAGTTCGGGGGACACCTCCCAAGAGACCCAGTACTTC. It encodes CASSSGDTSQETQYF.

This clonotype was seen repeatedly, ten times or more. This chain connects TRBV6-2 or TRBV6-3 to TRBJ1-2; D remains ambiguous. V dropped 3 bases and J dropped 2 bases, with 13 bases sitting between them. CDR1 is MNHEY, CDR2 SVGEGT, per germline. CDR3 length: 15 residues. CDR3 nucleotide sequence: TGTGCCAGCAGTTATGATCCAGAGACCAACTATGGCTACACCTTC. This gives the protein CASSYDPETNYGYTF.

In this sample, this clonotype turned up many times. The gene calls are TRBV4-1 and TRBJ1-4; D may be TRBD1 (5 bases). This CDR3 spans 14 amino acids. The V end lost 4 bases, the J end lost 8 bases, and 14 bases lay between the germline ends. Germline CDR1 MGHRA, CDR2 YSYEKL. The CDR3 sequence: CASSPTEGNEKLFF. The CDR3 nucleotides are TGCGCCAGCAGCCCGACAGAGGGAAACGAAAAACTGTTTTTT.

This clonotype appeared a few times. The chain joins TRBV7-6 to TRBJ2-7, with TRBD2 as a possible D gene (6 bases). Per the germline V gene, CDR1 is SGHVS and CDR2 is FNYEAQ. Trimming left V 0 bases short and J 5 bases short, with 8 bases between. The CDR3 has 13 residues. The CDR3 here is CASSLAGGDEQYF. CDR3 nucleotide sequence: TGTGCCAGCAGCTTAGCGGGGGGAGACGAGCAGTACTTC.

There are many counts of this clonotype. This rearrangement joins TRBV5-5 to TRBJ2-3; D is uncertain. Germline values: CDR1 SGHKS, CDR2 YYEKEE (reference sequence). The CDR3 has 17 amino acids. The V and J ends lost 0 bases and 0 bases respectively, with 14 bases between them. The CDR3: CASSLAVGLASTDTQYF. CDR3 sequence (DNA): TGTGCCAGCAGCTTGGCCGTCGGGCTGGCTAGCACAGATACGCAGTATTTT.

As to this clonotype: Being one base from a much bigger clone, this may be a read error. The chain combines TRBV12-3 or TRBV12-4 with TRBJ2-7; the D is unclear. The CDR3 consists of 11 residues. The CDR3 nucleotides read TGTGTCAGCACCATCACCCACGAGCAGTACGTC. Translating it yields CVSTITHEQYV.

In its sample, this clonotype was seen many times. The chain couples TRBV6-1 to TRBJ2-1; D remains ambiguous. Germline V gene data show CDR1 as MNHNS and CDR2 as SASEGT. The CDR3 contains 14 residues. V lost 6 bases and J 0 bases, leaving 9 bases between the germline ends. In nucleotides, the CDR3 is TGTGCCAGCAGACCGGGCCACTCCTACAATGAGCAGTTCTTC. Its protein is CASRPGHSYNEQFF.

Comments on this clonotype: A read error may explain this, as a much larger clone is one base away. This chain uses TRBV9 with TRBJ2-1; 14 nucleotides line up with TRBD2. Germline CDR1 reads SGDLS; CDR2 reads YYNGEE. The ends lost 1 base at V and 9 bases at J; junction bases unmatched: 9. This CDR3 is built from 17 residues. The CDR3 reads CASSVIGTSGGGTEQFF. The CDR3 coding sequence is TGTGCCAGCAGCGTAATTGGGACTAGCGGGGGCGGAACTGAGCAGTTCTTC.